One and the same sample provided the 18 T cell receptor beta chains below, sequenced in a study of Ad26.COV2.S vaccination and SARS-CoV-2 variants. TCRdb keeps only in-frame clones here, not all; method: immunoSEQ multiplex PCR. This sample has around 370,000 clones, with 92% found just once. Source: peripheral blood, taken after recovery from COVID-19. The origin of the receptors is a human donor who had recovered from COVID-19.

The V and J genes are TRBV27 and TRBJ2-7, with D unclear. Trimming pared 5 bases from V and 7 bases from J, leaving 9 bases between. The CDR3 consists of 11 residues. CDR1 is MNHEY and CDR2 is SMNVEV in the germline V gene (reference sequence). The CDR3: CASSHGKEQYF. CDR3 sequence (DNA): TGTGCCAGCAGTCACGGCAAAGAGCAGTACTTC.

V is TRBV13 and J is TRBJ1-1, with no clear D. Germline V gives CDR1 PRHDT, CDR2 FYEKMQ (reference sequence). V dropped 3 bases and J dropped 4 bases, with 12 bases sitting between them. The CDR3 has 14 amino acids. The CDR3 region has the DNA TGTGCCAGCAGCTTCTTAACAGAGGGCACTGAAGCTTTCTTT. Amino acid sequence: CASSFLTEGTEAFF.

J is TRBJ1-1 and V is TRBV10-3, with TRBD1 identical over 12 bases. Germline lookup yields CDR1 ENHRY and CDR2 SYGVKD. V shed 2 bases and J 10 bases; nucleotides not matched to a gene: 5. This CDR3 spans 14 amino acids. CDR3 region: CAISEGDRGPGAFF. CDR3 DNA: TGTGCCATCAGTGAGGGGGACAGGGGGCCGGGAGCTTTCTTT.

The CDR3 is CASSLIDGTEAFF. In DNA form, the CDR3 reads TGCGCCAGCAGCTTGATCGACGGGACTGAAGCTTTCTTT. The V call is TRBV5-1, the J call TRBJ1-1, with no clear D. CDR1 is SGHRS, CDR2 YFSETQ, per germline. The CDR3 length is 13 residues. V lost 1 base and J lost 5, with 9 bases in between.

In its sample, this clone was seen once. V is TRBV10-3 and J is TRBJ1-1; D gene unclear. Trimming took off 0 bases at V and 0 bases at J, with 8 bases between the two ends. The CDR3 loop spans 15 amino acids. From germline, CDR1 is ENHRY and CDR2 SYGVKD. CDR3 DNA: TGTGCCATCAGTGAGTCGGCCAGCATGAACACTGAAGCTTTCTTT. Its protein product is CAISESASMNTEAFF.

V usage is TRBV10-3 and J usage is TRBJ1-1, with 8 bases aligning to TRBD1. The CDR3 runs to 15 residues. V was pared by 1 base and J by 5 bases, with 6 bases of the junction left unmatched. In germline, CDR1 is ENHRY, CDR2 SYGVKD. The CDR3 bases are TGTGCCATCAGTGAGTTAGGCAGGGACAGGACTGAAGCTTTCTTT. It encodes CAISELGRDRTEAFF.

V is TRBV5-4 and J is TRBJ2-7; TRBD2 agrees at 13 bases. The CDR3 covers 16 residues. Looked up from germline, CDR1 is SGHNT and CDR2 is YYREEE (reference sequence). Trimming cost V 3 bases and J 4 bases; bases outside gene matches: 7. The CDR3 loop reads CASSYRRTSGGYEQYF. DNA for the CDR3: TGTGCCAGCAGCTACCGAAGGACTAGCGGGGGTTACGAGCAGTACTTC.

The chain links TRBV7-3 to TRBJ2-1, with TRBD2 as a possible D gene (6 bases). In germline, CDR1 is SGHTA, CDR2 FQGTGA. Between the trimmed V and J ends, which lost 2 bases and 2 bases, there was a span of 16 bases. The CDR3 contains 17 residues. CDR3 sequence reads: CASSLFPGTATYNEQFF. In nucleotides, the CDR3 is TGTGCCAGCAGCTTATTTCCCGGGACTGCTACCTACAATGAGCAGTTCTTC.

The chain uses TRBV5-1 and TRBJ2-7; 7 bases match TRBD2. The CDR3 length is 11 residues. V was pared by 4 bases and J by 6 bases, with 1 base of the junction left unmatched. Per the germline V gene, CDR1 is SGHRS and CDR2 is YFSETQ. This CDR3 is CASSGGGEQYF. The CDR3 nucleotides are TGCGCCAGCAGCGGCGGGGGCGAGCAGTACTTC.

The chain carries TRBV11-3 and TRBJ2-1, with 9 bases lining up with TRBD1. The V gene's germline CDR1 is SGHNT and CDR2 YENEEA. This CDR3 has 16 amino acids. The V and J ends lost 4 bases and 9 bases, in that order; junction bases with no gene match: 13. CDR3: CASSYQSGTGHGEQFF. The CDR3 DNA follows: TGTGCCAGCAGCTACCAGTCCGGGACAGGGCATGGTGAGCAGTTCTTC.

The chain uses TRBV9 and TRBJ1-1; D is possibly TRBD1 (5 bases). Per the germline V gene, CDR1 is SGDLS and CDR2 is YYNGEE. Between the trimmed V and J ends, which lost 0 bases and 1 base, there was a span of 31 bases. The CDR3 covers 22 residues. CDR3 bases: TGTGCCAGCAGCGTAGCCGAACCGAGGGGCCAGTCCCCTCTCTCAACGAACACTGAAGCTTTCTTT. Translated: CASSVAEPRGQSPLSTNTEAFF.

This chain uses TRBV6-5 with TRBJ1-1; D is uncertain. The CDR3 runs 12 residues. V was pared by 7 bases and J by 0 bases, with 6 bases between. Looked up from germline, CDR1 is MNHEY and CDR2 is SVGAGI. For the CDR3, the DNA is TGTGCCAGCATTTCGATGAACACTGAAGCTTTCTTT. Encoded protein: CASISMNTEAFF.

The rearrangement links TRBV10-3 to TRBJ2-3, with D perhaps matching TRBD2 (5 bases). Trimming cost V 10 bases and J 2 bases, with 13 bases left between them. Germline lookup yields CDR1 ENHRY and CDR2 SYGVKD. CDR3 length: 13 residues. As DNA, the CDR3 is TGTGCCACCCGGGGAAGGAACACAGATACGCAGTATTTT. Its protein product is CATRGRNTDTQYF.

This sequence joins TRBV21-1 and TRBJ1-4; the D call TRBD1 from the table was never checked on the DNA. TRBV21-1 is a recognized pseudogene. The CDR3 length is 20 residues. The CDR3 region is CASSKDRPPGQGPYNEKLFF. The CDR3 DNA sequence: TGTGCCAGCAGCAAAGATCGACCTCCGGGACAGGGGCCCTACAATGAAAAACTGTTTTTT.

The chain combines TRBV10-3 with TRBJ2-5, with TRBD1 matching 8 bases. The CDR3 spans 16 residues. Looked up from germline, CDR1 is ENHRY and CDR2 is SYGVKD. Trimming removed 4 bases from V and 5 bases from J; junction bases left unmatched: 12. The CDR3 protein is CAISGDIDRGGETQYF. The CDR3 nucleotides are TGTGCCATCAGTGGTGATATTGACAGGGGCGGGGAGACCCAGTACTTC.

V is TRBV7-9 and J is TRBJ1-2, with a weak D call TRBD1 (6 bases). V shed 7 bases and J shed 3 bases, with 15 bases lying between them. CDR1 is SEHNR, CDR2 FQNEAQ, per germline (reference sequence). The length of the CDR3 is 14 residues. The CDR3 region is CASTPIGGDYGYTF. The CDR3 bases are TGTGCCAGCACCCCGATCGGGGGCGACTATGGCTACACCTTC.

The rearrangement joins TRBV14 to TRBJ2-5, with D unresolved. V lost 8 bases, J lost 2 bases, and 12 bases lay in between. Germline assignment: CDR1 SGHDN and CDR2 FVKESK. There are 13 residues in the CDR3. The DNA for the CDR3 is TGTGCCAGCGGGCGGTCATTACAAGAGACCCAGTACTTC. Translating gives CASGRSLQETQYF.

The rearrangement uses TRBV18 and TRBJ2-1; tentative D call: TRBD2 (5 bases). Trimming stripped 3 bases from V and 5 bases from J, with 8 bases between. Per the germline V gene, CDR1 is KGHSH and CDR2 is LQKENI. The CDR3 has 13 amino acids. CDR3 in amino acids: CASSPARDNEQFF. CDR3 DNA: TGTGCCAGCTCACCGGCGAGGGACAATGAGCAGTTCTTC. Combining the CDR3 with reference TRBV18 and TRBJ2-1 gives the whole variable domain NAGVMQNPRHLVRRRGQEARLRCSPMKGHSHVYWYRQLPEEGLKFMVYLQKENIIDESGMPKERFSAEFPKEGPSILRIQQVVRGDSAAYFCASSPARDNEQFFGPGTRLTVL.